Shown below are 10 T cell receptor beta chains from a single sample sequenced in a study of glioma-infiltrating T cells. TCR alpha and beta CDR3 regions were amplified from RNA using iRepertoire nested multiplex PCR. MiXCR was run by TCRdb on the multiplex PCR reads, yielding one entry per CDR3 protein. This sample has a few hundred thousand distinct CDR3 sequences, with 41% found just once. Sequenced: glioma tissue, nonneoplastic brain tissue, or PBMCs (not recorded which). The receptors derive from a human donor with low-grade glioma or glioblastoma, undergoing nonglioma brain surgery, or in good health (not recorded which).

As concerns this clonotype: The junction differs from germline at one of its ends, possibly a read error. The rearrangement joins TRBV19 to TRBJ2-1; 8 positions agree with TRBD2. CDR3 length: 14 residues. Germline values: CDR1 LNHDA, CDR2 SQIVND (reference sequence). The CDR3 DNA is TGTGCCAGTAAACAGCGGGAGATCTACAATGAGCAGCTCTTC. Translation gives CASKQREIYNEQLF.

This clonotype was counted many times. The chain uses TRBV7-2 and TRBJ1-6, with D uncertain. Per the germline V gene, CDR1 is SGHTA and CDR2 is FQGNSA. The CDR3 has 13 residues. V lost 1 base to trimming and J lost 8 bases, with 6 bases between them. Written as DNA, the CDR3 is TGTGCCAGCAGCTTAGTCAGAGATTCACCCCTCCACTTT. It translates to CASSLVRDSPLHF.

On this clonotype: At one boundary the junction diverges from the germline segment, which might be a read error. V usage is TRBV20-1 and J usage is TRBJ2-1; D might be TRBD1 (6 bases). The CDR3 is 12 residues long. Germline CDR1 reads DFQATT; CDR2 reads SNEGSKA (reference sequence). CDR3 coding DNA: TGCAGTGCTCTAGACGGGGACAATGAGCGGTTCTTC. It codes for CSALDGDNERFF.

This sequence joins TRBV12-3 or TRBV12-4 and TRBJ2-1, with 12 bases aligning to TRBD2. The CDR3 loop spans 16 amino acids. The V and J ends lost 4 bases and 3 bases, in that order; junction bases with no gene match: 4. The CDR3 loop is CASSSTSGRIYNEQFF. The CDR3 nucleotides are TGTGCCAGCAGTTCAACTAGCGGGAGGATCTACAATGAGCAGTTCTTC.

The rearrangement links TRBV28 to TRBJ2-2; D unclear. The germline gives CDR1 MDHEN, CDR2 SYDVKM. The CDR3 totals 13 residues. The V end was cut by 5 bases, the J end by 4 bases, with 8 bases between. The CDR3 loop reads CASSTSATGELFF. CDR3 sequence (DNA): TGTGCCAGCAGTACCAGCGCCACCGGGGAGCTGTTTTTT.

The chain combines TRBV7-2 with TRBJ1-3, with a tentative D call TRBD1 (5 bases). The germline CDR1 and CDR2 sequences are SGHTA and FQGNSA. This CDR3 region has 15 residues. Trimming shortened V by 5 bases and J by 2 bases, and 13 bases separated the two germline ends. The CDR3 reads CASSPRVRPGNTIYF. The CDR3 DNA reads as TGTGCCAGCAGCCCCAGGGTTAGACCTGGAAACACCATATATTTT. Complete variable domain (other parts from reference TRBV7-2 and TRBJ1-3): GAGVSQSPSNKVTEKGKDVELRCDPISGHTALYWYRQSLGQGLEFLIYFQGNSAPDKSGLPSDRFSAERTGGSVSTLTIQRTQQEDSAVYLCASSPRVRPGNTIYFGEGSWLTVV.

The chain links TRBV19 to TRBJ2-1; maybe TRBD2 (6 bases). Trimming pared 0 bases from V and 0 bases from J, leaving 9 bases between. Germline loops: CDR1 LNHDA, CDR2 SQIVND (reference sequence). This CDR3 is 16 amino acids long. Here the CDR3 reads CASSIEGEDSYNEQFF. The CDR3 DNA sequence: TGTGCCAGTAGTATAGAAGGGGAGGACTCCTACAATGAGCAGTTCTTC.

The V gene is TRBV28, the J gene TRBJ1-2; a weak D match, TRBD1 (5 bases). CDR1 and CDR2 (germline): MDHEN, SYDVKM. Trimming removed 7 bases at V and 8 bases at J, with 14 bases between. The CDR3 has 12 amino acids. DNA for the CDR3: TGTGCCAGCACAAACACAGGTTTCGGCTACACCTTC. Its translation is CASTNTGFGYTF.

This clonotype occurred many times. The genes are TRBV28 and TRBJ1-5; weak D call: TRBD1 (5 bases). V lost 6 bases to trimming and J lost 7 bases, with 13 bases between them. The CDR3 runs 13 residues. The V gene's germline CDR1 is MDHEN and CDR2 SYDVKM. CDR3 bases: TGTGCCAGCAGGGCAGGAGGGGACCAGCCCCAGCATTTT. It codes for CASRAGGDQPQHF.

This clonotype was seen repeatedly, ten times or more. This chain uses TRBV20-1 with TRBJ2-3; 8 positions agree with TRBD2. V trimming: 6 bases; J trimming: 3 bases; junction bases outside the gene matches: 8. CDR1 DFQATT and CDR2 SNEGSKA come from the germline V gene (reference sequence). CDR3 length: 14 residues. CDR3 region: CSAQGLGGTDTQYF. The CDR3 DNA reads as TGCAGTGCCCAGGGACTAGGAGGTACAGATACGCAGTATTTT.